One and the same sample provided the 6 T cell receptor beta chains below, sequenced in a study of glioma-infiltrating T cells. Amplification of TCR alpha and beta CDR3 regions from RNA used iRepertoire nested multiplex PCR. A single record per CDR3 protein comes from TCRdb applying MiXCR to the multiplex PCR reads. The data show roughly 120,000 distinct CDR3 sequences, with roughly 20% seen just once and 15% held by the top ten. What was sequenced was glioma tissue, nonneoplastic brain tissue, or PBMCs (not recorded which). The receptors were gathered from a human donor with low-grade glioma or glioblastoma, undergoing nonglioma brain surgery, or in good health (not recorded which).

The chain joins TRBV19 to TRBJ2-1; the match to TRBD2 covers 15 bases. Germline values: CDR1 LNHDA, CDR2 SQIVND (reference sequence). V dropped 5 bases and J dropped 4; count of bases not matched to a gene: 6. The CDR3 spans 17 residues. The CDR3 reads CASSPRGTSGRYNEQFF. CDR3 coding DNA: TGTGCCAGTAGTCCCCGGGGGACTAGCGGGAGGTACAATGAGCAGTTCTTC.

This clonotype was detected many times. V usage is TRBV19 and J usage is TRBJ2-6; D possibly corresponds to TRBD1 (5 bases). V lost 0 bases and J lost 2, with 8 bases in between. Germline CDR1 reads LNHDA; CDR2 reads SQIVND (reference sequence). CDR3 length: 16 residues. The CDR3 loop reads CASSIEAGTGANVLTF. The CDR3, as DNA: TGTGCCAGTAGTATAGAGGCAGGGACTGGGGCCAACGTCCTGACTTTC.

Ten or more counts support this clonotype. The rearrangement joins TRBV7-8 to TRBJ2-3; 8 nucleotides agree with TRBD2. Losses at the gene ends were 0 bases for V and 4 bases for J; bases not matched to a gene: 3. Germline CDR1 and CDR2: SGHVS and FQNEAQ. This CDR3 spans 15 amino acids. The CDR3 DNA follows: TGTGCCAGCAGCTTAGCAGCGGGAGCGGCAGATACGCAGTATTTT. Protein: CASSLAAGAADTQYF.

About this clonotype: A much larger clone differs by one base, so this may be a read error. This CDR3 is CASRRTGVAERYF. CDR3 coding DNA: TGTGCCAGCAGAAGGACAGGGGTTGCCGAGCGGTACTTC. The gene calls are TRBV3-1 and TRBJ2-7; TRBD1 aligns across 9 bases. Germline V gives CDR1 LGHDT, CDR2 YNNKEL (reference sequence). The CDR3 has 13 residues.

As concerns this clonotype: A much larger clone sits a single nucleotide away, making a read error possible. V usage is TRBV2 and J usage is TRBJ2-1, with 11 bases identical to TRBD2. The CDR3 consists of 16 residues. After removal of 6 bases from V and 5 bases from J, the junction contained 9 bases not matched to a gene. Germline V gene lookup returns CDR1 SNHLY and CDR2 FYNNEI. CDR3 loop: CASRELTGLADNEQFF. The CDR3 DNA reads as TGTGCCAGCAGGGAGTTGACGGGACTAGCGGACAATGAGCAGTTCTTC.

This clonotype appeared many times. V and J are TRBV25-1 and TRBJ1-2, with D unresolved. The CDR3 totals 13 residues. V lost 3 bases and J lost 3, with 8 bases in between. Germline assignment: CDR1 MGHDK and CDR2 SYGVNS. The CDR3 is CASSERNDYGYTF. As DNA, the CDR3 is TGTGCCAGCAGTGAGAGGAACGACTATGGCTACACCTTC.